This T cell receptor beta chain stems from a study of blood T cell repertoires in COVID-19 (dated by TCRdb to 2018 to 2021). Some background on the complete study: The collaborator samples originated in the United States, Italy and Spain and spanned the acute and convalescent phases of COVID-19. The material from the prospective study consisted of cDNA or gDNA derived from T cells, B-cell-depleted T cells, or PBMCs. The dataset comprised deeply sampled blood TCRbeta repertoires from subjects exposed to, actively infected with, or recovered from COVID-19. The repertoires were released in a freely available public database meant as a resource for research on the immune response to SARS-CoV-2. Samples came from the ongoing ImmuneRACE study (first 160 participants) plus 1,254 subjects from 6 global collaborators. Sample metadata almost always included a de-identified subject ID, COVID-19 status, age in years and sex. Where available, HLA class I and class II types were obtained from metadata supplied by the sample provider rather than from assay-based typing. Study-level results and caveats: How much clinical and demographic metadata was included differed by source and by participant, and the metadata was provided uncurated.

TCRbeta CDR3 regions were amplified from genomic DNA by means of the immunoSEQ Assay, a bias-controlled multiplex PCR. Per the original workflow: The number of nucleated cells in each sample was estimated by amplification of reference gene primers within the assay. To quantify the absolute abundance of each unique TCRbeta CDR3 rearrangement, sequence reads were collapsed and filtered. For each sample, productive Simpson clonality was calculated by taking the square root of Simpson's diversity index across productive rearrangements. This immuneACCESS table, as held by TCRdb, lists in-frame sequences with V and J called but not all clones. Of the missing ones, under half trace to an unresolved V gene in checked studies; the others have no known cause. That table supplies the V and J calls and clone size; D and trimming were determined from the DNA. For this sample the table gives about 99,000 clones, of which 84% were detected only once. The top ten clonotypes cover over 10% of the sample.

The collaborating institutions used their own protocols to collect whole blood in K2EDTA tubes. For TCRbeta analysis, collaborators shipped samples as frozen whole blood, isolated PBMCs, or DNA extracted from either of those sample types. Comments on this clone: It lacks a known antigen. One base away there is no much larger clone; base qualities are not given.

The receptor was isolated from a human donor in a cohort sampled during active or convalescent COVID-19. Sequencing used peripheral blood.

The nucleotide sequence reads TGTGCCAGAAGCTCAGTGGGGGACAGGACTATGAACACTGAAGCTTTCTTT. Translated, this is CARSSVGDRTMNTEAFF. The chain links TRBV5-3 with TRBJ1-1; 8 central bases correspond to TRBD1. TRBV5-3 is an ORF; its function is uncertain. Relative to germline, V is missing 3 bases and J is missing 0 bases, with 10 bases of the junction outside any gene match. Inclusive of the bounding cysteine and phenylalanine, the CDR3 is 17 residues long. Only the CDR3 region is kept as DNA, spanning 51 bases read in frame from base 1.